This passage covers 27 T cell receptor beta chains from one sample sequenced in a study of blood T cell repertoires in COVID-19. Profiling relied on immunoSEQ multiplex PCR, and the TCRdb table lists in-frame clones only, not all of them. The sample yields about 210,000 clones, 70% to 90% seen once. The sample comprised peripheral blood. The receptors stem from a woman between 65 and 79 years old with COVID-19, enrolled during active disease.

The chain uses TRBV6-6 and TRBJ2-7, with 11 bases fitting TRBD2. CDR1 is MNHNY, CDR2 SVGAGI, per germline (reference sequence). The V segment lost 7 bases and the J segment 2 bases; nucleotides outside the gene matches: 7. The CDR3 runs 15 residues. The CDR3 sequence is CASNPSGGTTYEQYF. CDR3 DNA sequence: TGTGCCAGCAACCCTAGCGGGGGGACTACCTACGAGCAGTACTTC.

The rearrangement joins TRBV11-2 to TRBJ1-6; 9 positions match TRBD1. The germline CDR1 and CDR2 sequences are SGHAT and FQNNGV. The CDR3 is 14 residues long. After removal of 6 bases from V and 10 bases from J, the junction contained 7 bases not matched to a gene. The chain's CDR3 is CASRWGTGQSPLHF. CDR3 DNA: TGTGCCAGCAGGTGGGGGACAGGGCAATCACCCCTCCACTTT. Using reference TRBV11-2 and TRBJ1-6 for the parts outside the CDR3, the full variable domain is EAGVAQSPRYKIIEKRQSVAFWCNPISGHATLYWYQQILGQGPKLLIQFQNNGVVDDSQLPKDRFSAERLKGVDSTLKIQPAKLEDSAVYLCASRWGTGQSPLHFGNGTRLTVT.

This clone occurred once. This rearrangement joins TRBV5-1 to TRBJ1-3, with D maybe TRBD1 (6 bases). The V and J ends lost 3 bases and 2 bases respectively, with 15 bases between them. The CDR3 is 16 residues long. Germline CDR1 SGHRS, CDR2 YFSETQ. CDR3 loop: CASSSQGHSPGNTIYF. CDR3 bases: TGCGCCAGCAGCTCCCAGGGACACTCACCTGGAAACACCATATATTTT.

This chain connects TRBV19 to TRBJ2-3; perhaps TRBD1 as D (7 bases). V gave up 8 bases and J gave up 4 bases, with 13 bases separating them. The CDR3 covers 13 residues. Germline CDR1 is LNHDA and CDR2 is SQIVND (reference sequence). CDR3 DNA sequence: TGTGCCAGTGGACAGGTAGCGGCAGATACGCAGTATTTT. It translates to CASGQVAADTQYF.

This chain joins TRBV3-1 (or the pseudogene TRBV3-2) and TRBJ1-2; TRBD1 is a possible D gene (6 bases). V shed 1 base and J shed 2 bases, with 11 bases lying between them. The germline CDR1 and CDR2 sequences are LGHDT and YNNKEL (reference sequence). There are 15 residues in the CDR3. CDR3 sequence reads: CASSQGSGENYGYTF. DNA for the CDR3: TGTGCCAGCAGCCAAGGTTCAGGGGAAAACTATGGCTACACCTTC.

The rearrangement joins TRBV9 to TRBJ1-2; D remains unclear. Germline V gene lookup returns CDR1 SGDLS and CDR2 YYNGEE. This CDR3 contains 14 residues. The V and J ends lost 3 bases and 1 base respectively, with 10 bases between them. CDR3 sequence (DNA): TGTGCCAGCAGCGACCCACACCTTAACTATGGCTACACCTTC. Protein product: CASSDPHLNYGYTF. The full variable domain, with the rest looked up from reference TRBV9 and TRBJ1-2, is DSGVTQTPKHLITATGQRVTLRCSPRSGDLSVYWYQQSLDQGLQFLIQYYNGEERAKGNILERFSAQQFPDLHSELNLSSLELGDSALYFCASSDPHLNYGYTFGSGTRLTVV.

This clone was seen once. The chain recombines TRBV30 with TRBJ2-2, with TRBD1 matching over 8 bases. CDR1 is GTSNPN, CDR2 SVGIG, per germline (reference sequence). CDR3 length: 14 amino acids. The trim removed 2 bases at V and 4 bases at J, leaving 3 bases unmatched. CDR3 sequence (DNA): TGTGCCTGGAGTATCGGGACAGGCACCGGGGAGCTGTTTTTT. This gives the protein CAWSIGTGTGELFF.

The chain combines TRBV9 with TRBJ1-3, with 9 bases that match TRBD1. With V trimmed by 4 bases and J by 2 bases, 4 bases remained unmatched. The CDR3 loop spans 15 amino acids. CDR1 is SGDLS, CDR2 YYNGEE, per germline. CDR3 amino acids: CASSFGTGPGNTIYF. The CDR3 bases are TGTGCCAGCAGCTTCGGGACAGGGCCTGGAAACACCATATATTTT.

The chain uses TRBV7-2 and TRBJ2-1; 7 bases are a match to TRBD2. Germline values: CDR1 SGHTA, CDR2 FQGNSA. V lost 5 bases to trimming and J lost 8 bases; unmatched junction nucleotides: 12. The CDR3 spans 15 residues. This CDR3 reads CASSLRPQAGHEQFF. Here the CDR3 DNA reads TGTGCCAGCAGCCTCCGACCCCAAGCGGGGCATGAGCAGTTCTTC. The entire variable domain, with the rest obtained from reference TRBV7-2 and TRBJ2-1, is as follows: GAGVSQSPSNKVTEKGKDVELRCDPISGHTALYWYRQSLGQGLEFLIYFQGNSAPDKSGLPSDRFSAERTGGSVSTLTIQRTQQEDSAVYLCASSLRPQAGHEQFFGPGTRLTVL.

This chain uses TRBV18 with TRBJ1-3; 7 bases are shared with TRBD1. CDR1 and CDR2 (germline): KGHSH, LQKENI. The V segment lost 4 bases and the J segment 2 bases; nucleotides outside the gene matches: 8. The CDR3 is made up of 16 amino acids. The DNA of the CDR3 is TGTGCCAGCTCACTGCCCGGACAGGCGGCTGGAAACACCATATATTTT. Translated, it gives CASSLPGQAAGNTIYF.

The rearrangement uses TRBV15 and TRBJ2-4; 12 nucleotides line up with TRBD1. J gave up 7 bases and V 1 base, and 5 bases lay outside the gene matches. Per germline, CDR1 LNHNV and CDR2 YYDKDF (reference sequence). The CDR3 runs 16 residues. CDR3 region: CATSRAPGQGANIQYF. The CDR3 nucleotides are TGTGCCACCAGCAGAGCCCCGGGACAGGGGGCGAACATTCAGTACTTC.

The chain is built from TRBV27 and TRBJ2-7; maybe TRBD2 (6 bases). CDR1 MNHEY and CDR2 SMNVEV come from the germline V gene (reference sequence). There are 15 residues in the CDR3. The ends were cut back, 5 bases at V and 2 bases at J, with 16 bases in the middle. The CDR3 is CASSPTGTGPYEQYF. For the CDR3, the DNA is TGTGCCAGCAGTCCCACCGGGACTGGGCCCTACGAGCAGTACTTC.

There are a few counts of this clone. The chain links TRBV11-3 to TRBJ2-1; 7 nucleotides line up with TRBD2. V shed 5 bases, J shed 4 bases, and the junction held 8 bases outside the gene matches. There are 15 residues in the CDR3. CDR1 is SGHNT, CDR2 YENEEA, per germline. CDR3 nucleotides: TGTGCCAGCAGCCCACGGGGGGTTAGGTACAATGAGCAGTTCTTC. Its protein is CASSPRGVRYNEQFF. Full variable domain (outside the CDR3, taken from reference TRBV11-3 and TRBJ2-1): EAGVVQSPRYKIIEKKQPVAFWCNPISGHNTLYWYLQNLGQGPELLIRYENEEAVDDSQLPKDRFSAERLKGVDSTLKIQPAELGDSAVYLCASSPRGVRYNEQFFGPGTRLTVL.

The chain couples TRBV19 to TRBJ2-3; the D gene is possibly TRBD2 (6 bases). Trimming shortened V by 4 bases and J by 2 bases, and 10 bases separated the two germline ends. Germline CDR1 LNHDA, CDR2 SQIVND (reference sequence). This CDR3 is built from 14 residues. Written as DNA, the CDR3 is TGTGCCAGTAGTACCTCTAGCGCCACAGATACGCAGTATTTT. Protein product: CASSTSSATDTQYF.

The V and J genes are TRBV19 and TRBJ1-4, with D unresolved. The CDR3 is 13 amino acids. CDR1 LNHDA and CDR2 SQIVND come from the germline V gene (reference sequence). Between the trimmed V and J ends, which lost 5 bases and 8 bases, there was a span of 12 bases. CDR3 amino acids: CASSARLDEKLFF. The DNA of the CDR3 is TGTGCCAGTAGTGCCCGACTCGACGAAAAACTGTTTTTT.

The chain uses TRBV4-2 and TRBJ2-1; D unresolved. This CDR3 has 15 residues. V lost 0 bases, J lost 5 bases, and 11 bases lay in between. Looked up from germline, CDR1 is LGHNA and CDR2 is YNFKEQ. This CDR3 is CASSQDPGSNNEQFF. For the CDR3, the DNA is TGTGCCAGCAGCCAAGACCCCGGGTCGAACAATGAGCAGTTCTTC.

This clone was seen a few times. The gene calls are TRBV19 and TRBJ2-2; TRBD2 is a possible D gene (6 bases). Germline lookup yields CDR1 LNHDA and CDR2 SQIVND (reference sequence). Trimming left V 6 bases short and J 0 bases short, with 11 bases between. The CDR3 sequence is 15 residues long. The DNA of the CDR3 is TGTGCCAGTAGGGCGGGACGGACGAACACCGGGGAGCTGTTTTTT. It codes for CASRAGRTNTGELFF. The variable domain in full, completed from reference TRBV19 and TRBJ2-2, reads DGGITQSPKYLFRKEGQNVTLSCEQNLNHDAMYWYRQDPGQGLRLIYYSQIVNDFQKGDIAEGYSVSREKKESFPLTVTSAQKNPTAFYLCASRAGRTNTGELFFGEGSRLTVL.

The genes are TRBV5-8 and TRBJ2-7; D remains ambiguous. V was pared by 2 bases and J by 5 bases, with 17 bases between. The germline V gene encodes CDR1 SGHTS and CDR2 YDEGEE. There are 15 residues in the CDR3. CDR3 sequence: CASSFRLGLGDEQYF. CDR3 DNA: TGTGCCAGCAGCTTTAGGCTTGGATTGGGCGACGAGCAGTACTTC.

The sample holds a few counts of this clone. CDR3 coding DNA: TGTGCCAGCAGCTTAGCTGGACAGGGGATCAATTCACCCCTCCACTTT. Translation: CASSLAGQGINSPLHF. This sequence joins TRBV7-8 and TRBJ1-6; 9 bases are a match to TRBD1. Germline V gives CDR1 SGHVS, CDR2 FQNEAQ. J lost 7 bases, V lost 0 bases, and 4 bases had no gene match. This CDR3 comprises 16 residues. Variable domain in full (rest from reference TRBV7-8 and TRBJ1-6): GAGVSQSPRYKVAKRGQDVALRCDPISGHVSLFWYQQALGQGPEFLTYFQNEAQLDKSGLPSDRFFAERPEGSVSTLKIQRTQQEDSAVYLCASSLAGQGINSPLHFGNGTRLTVT.

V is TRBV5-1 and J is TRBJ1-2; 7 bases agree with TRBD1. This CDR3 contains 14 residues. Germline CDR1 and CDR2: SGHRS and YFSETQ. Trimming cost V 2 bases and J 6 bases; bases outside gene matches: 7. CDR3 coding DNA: TGCGCCAGCAGCTTCGGACCACAGGGGAATGGCTACACCTTC. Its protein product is CASSFGPQGNGYTF.

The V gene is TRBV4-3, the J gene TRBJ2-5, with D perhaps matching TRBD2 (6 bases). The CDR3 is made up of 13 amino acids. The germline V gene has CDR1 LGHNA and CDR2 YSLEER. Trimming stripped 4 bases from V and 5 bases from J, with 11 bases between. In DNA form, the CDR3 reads TGCGCCAGCAGCCCCGGACTATTCGAGACCCAGTACTTC. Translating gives CASSPGLFETQYF.

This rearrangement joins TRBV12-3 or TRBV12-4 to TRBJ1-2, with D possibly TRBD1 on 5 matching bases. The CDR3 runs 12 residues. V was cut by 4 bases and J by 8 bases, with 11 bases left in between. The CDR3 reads CASSSEGRGYTF. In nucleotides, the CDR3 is TGTGCCAGCAGTTCGGAGGGGCGAGGCTACACCTTC.

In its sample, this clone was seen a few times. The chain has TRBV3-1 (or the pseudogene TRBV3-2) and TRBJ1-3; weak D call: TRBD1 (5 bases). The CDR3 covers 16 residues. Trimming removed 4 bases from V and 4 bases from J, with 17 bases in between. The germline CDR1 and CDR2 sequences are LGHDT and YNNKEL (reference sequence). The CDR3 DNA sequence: TGTGCCAGCAGCCCATCCGGGACTTCAACGGGAAACACCATATATTTT. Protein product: CASSPSGTSTGNTIYF.

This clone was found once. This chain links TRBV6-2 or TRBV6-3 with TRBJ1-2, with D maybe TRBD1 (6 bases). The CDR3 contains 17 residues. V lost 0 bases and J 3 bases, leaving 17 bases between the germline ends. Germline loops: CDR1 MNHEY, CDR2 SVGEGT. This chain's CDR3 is CASSYSRREQGDYGYTF. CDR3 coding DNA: TGTGCCAGCAGTTACTCGAGACGAGAACAGGGAGACTATGGCTACACCTTC.

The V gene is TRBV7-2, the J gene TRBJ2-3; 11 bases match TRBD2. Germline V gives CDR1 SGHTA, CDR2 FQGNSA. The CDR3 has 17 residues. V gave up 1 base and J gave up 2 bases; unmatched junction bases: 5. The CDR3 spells CASSLGRLAGNTDTQYF. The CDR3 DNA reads TGTGCCAGCAGCTTAGGGCGACTAGCGGGAAACACAGATACGCAGTATTTT.

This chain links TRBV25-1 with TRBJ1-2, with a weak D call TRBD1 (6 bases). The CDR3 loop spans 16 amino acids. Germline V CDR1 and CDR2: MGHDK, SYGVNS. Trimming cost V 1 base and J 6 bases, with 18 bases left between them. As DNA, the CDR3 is TGTGCCAGCAGTGAATTGGCTTGGGGCAGGGGTAATGGCTACACCTTC. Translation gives CASSELAWGRGNGYTF.

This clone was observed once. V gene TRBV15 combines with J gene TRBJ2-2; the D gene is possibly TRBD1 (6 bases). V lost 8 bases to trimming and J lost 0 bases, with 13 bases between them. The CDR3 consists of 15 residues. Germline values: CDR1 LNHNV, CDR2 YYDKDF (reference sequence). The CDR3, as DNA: TGTGCCACCGAGGCTGGGACACCGAACACCGGGGAGCTGTTTTTT. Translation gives CATEAGTPNTGELFF.